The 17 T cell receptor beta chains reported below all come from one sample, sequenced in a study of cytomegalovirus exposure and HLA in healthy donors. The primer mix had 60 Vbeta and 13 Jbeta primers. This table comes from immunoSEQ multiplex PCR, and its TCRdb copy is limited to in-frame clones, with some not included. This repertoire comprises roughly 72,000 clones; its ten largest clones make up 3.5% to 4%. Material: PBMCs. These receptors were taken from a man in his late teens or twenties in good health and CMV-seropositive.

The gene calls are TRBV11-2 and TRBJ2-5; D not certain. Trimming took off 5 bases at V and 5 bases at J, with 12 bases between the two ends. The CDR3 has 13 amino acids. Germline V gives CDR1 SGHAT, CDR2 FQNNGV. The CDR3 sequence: CASSPAGWETQYF. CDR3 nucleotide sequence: TGTGCCAGCAGCCCGGCAGGTTGGGAGACCCAGTACTTC.

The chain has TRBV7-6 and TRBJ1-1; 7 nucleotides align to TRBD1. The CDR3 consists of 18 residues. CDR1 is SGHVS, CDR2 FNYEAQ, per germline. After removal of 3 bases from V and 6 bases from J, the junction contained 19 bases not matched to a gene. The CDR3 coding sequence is TGTGCCAGCAGCTTCTCCGACAGGGTAGAAATATTTCGCGCTGAAGCTTTCTTT. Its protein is CASSFSDRVEIFRAEAFF.

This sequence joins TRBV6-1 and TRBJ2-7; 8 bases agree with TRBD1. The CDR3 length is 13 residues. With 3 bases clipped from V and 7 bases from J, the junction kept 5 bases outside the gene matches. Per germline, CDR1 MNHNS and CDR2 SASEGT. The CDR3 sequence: CASSDRGPWEQYF. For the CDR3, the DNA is TGTGCCAGCAGTGACAGGGGGCCGTGGGAGCAGTACTTC.

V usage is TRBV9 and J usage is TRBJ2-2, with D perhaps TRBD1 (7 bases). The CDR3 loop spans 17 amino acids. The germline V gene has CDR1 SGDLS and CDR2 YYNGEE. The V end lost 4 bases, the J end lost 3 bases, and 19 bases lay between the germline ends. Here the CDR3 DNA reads TGTGCCAGCAGCCCTCACCTCCGCAGGGGGGACACCGGGGAGCTGTTTTTT. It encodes CASSPHLRRGDTGELFF.

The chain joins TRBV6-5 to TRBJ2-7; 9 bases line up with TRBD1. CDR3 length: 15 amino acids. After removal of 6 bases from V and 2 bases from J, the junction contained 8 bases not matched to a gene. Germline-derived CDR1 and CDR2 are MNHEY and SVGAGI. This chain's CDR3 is CASSPNRGLTYEQYF. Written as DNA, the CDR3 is TGTGCCAGCAGCCCGAACAGGGGGCTCACCTACGAGCAGTACTTC.

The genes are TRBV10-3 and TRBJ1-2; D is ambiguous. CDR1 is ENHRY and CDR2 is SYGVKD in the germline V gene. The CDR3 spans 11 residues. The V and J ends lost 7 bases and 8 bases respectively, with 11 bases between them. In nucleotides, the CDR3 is TGTGCCATCAAAGCTGAGGCCGGCTACACCTTC. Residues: CAIKAEAGYTF.

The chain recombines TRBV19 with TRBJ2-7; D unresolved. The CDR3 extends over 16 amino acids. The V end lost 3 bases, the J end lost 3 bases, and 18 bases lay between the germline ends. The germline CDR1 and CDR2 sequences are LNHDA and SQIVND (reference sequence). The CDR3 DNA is TGTGCCAGTAGTATGGGCCCCATGAGTCACTTCTACGAGCAGTACTTC. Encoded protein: CASSMGPMSHFYEQYF.

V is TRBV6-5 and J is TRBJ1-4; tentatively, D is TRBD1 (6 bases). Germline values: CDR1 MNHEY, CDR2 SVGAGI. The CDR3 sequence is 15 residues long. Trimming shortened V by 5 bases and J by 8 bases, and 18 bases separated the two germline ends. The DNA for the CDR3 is TGTGCCAGCAGTCCCTTTGGGGGGGCGGGGGAAAAACTGTTTTTT. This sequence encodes CASSPFGGAGEKLFF.

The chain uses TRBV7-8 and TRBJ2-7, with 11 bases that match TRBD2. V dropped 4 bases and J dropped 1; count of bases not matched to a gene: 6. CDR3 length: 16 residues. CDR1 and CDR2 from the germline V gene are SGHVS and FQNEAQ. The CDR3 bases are TGTGCCAGCAGCTCACTGACTAGCGGGGCTTCCTACGAGCAGTACTTC. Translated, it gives CASSSLTSGASYEQYF.

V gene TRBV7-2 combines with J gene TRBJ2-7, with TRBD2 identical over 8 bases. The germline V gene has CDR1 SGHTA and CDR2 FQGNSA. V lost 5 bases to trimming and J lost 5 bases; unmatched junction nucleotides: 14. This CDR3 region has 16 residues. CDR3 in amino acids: CASSPRKAGAEDEQYF. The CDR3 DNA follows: TGTGCCAGCAGCCCACGGAAAGCGGGAGCTGAGGACGAGCAGTACTTC.

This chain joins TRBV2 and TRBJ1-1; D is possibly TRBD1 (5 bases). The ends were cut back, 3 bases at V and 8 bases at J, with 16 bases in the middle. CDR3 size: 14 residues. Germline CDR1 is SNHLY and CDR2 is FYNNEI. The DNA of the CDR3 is TGTGCCAGCAGTGAGGGCAGGGCCCGCGAAGAAGCTTTCTTT. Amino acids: CASSEGRAREEAFF.

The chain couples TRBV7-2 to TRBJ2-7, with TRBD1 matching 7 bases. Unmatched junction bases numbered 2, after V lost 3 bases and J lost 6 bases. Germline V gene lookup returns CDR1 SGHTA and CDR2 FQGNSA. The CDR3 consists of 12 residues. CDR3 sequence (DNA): TGTGCCAGCAGCTTCAGACAGGGCGAGCAGTACTTC. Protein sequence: CASSFRQGEQYF. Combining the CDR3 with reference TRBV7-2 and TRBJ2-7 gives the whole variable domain GAGVSQSPSNKVTEKGKDVELRCDPISGHTALYWYRQSLGQGLEFLIYFQGNSAPDKSGLPSDRFSAERTGGSVSTLTIQRTQQEDSAVYLCASSFRQGEQYFGPGTRLTVT.

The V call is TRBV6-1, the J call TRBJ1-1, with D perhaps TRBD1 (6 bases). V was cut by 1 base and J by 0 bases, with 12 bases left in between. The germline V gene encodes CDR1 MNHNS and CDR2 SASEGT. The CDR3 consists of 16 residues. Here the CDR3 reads CASSEGGTGMNTEAFF. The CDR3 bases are TGTGCCAGCAGTGAAGGGGGCACAGGGATGAACACTGAAGCTTTCTTT.

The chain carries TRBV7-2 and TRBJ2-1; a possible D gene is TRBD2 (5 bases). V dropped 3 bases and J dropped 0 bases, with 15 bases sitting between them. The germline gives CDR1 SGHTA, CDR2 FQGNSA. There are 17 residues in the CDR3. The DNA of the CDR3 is TGTGCCAGCAGCTTCGGCCGGGAACGCAGCTCCTACAATGAGCAGTTCTTC. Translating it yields CASSFGRERSSYNEQFF.

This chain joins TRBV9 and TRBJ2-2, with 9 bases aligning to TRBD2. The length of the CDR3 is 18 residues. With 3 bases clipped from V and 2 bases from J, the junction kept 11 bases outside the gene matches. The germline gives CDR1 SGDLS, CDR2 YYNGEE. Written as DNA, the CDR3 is TGTGCCAGCAGCGCCAAGCGGGGGGCTATCACAAACACCGGGGAGCTGTTTTTT. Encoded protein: CASSAKRGAITNTGELFF.

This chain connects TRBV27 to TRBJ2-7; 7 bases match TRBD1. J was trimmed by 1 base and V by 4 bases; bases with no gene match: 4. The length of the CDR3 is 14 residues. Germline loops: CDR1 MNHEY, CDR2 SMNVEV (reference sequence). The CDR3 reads CASSSGTDSYEQYF. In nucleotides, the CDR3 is TGTGCCAGCAGTTCCGGGACAGATTCCTACGAGCAGTACTTC.

CDR3 in amino acids: CASSQVKGGRYNEQFF. The CDR3, as DNA: TGTGCCAGCAGCCAAGTTAAGGGGGGGAGGTACAATGAGCAGTTCTTC. The V gene is TRBV4-2, the J gene TRBJ2-1; weak D call: TRBD2 (7 bases). In germline, CDR1 is LGHNA, CDR2 YNFKEQ. This CDR3 contains 16 residues. Trimming removed 1 base from V and 4 bases from J, with 14 bases in between.